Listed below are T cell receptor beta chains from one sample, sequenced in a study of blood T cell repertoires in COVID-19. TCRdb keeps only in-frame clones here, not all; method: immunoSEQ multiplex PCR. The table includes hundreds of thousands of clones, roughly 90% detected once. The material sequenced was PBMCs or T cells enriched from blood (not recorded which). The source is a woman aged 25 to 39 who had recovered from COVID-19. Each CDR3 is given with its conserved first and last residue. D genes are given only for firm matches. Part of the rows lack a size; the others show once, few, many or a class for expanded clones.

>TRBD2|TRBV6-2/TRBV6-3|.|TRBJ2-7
TGTGCCAGCAGTTATGGGGGGGTCCGCTCCTACGAGCAGTACTTC
CASSYGGVRSYEQYF
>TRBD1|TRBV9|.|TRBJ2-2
TGTGCCAGCAGCGTGGCAACAGGGGCACACACCGGGGAGCTGTTTTTT
CASSVATGAHTGELFF
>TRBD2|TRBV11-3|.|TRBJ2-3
TGTGCCAGCAGCTTACTAGCGGGGGGCACAGATACGCAGTATTTT
CASSLLAGGTDTQYF
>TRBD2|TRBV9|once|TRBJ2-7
TGTGCCAGCAGCGTTTCGGGACTAACCTCGTACGAGCAGTACTTC
CASSVSGLTSYEQYF
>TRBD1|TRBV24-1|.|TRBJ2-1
TGTGCCACCAGTGATTTGTTAGGACAGGGTATGAATGAGCAGTTCTTC
CATSDLLGQGMNEQFF
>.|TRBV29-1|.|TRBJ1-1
TGCAGCGTAGACGGACAGTCCAGCACTGAAGCTTTCTTT
CSVDGQSSTEAFF
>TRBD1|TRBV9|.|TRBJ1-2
TGTGCCAGCAGTCCCCTCCGTCCGGGACAGACGGGTGGCTATGGCTACACCTTC
CASSPLRPGQTGGYGYTF
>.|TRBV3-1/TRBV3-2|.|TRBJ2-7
TGTGCCAGCAGCCCCACGCCGGGTCAGCTGTACGAGCAGTACTTC
CASSPTPGQLYEQYF
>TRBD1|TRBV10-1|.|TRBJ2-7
TGCGCCAGCAGCCGTTGGACAGGGGCTAGCTACGAGCAGTACTTC
CASSRWTGASYEQYF
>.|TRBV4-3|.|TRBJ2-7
TGCGCCAGCAGCCAGTACACGGGGGATGAGCAGTACTTC
CASSQYTGDEQYF
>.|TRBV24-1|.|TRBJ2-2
TGTGCCACCAGTGACGCTATCGGGGAGCTGTTTTTT
CATSDAIGELFF
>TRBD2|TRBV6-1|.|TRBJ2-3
TGTGCCAGCAGTGAACTAGCGGGAGGGCCACTATCCACAGATACGCAGTATTTT
CASSELAGGPLSTDTQYF
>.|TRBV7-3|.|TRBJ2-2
TGTGCCAGCAGCCCCCGACTCTTTAACACCGGGGAGCTGTTTTTT
CASSPRLFNTGELFF
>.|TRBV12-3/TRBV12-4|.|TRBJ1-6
TGTGCCAGCAGTAACCACCCGGGGTCACCCCTCCACTTT
CASSNHPGSPLHF
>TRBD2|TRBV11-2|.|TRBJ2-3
TGTGCCAGCAGCTTAGACGCGGGGGCAGATACGCAGTATTTT
CASSLDAGADTQYF
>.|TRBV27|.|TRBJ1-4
TGTGCCAGCGGCTGGACGGGAGGATTGAATGAAAAACTGTTTTTT
CASGWTGGLNEKLFF
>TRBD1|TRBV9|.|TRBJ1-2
TGTGCCAGCAGCCAAACAGGGGTTTCGCGCTACACCTTC
CASSQTGVSRYTF
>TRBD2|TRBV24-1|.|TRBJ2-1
TGTGCCACCAGTGATTTAGCGGGGGACTCCTACAATGAGCAGTTCTTC
CATSDLAGDSYNEQFF
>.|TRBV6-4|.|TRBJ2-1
TGTGCCAGCAGTGACTCGAGAGTCAATGAGCAGTTCTTC
CASSDSRVNEQFF
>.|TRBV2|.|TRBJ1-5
TGTGCCAGCAGTGTTGGAGTTAGCAATCAGCCCCAGCATTTT
CASSVGVSNQPQHF
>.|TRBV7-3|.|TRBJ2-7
TGTGCCAGCAGCCCCGGGGTGGGGTACGAGCAGTACTTC
CASSPGVGYEQYF
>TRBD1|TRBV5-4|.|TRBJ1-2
TGTGCCAGCAGCTTGGGGCGACAGGGGTTTTTCTATGGCTACACCTTC
CASSLGRQGFFYGYTF
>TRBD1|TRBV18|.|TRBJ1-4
TGTGCCAGCTCACCGGGTCGACAGGGGGCTAATGAAAAACTGTTTTTT
CASSPGRQGANEKLFF
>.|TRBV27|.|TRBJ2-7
TGTGCCAGCAGTTTAAACCCCCAGAATTACGAGCAGTACTTC
CASSLNPQNYEQYF
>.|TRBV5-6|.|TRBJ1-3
TGTGCCAGCAGCTTGGGTGCAGGGTCTGGAAACACCATATATTTT
CASSLGAGSGNTIYF
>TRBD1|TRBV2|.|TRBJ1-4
TGTGCCAGCAGTGAAGAAGGGGGCAACGGTGAAAAACTGTTTTTT
CASSEEGGNGEKLFF
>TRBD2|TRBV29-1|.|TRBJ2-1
TGCAGCGTTGAAGCCGGCGGGAGGGCCCATGAGCAGTTCTTC
CSVEAGGRAHEQFF
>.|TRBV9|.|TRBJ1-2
TGTGCCAGCAGCGTAGCTGACCCAGGGGAGAACTATGGCTACACCTTC
CASSVADPGENYGYTF
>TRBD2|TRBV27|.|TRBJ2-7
TGTGCCAGCAGCCCCCTAGCGGGGGCCCCTTCCTACGAGCAGTACTTC
CASSPLAGAPSYEQYF
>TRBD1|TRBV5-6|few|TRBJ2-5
TGTGCCAGCAGCTTGGTAACAGGGGGCCAAGAGACCCAGTACTTC
CASSLVTGGQETQYF
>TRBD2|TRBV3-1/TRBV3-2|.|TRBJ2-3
TGTGCCAGCAGTAGCCCTGGCGGGAGTGATACGCAGTATTTT
CASSSPGGSDTQYF
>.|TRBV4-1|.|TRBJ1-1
TGCGCCAGCAGCCAAGAAGGCCAGGTGAACACTGAAGCTTTCTTT
CASSQEGQVNTEAFF
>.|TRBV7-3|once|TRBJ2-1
TGTGCCAGCAGCAACGACCAGGGTAATGAGCAGTTCTTC
CASSNDQGNEQFF
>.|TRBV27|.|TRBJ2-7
TGTGCCAGCAGTTTTGACAGGACCTACGAGCAGTACTTC
CASSFDRTYEQYF
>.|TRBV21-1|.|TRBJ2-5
TGTGCCAACCCGCCGGAATCGGGGGAAGAGACCCAGTACTTC
CANPPESGEETQYF
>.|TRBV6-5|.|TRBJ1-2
TGTGCCAGCAGGGGGGCGGACGTTAACTATGGCTACACCTTC
CASRGADVNYGYTF
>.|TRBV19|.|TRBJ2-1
TGTGCCAGTAGTATAGGGGGGGGCCCCTACAATGAGCAGTTCTTC
CASSIGGGPYNEQFF
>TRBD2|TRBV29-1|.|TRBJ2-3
TGCAGCGTTAGGGGACTAGCGGAGAGCACAGATACGCAGTATTTT
CSVRGLAESTDTQYF
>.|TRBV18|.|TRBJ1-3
TGTGCCAGCTCACCAGAACCCGAAGCCACCATATATTTT
CASSPEPEATIYF
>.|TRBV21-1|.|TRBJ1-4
TGTGCCAGCAGCCACCCCCAGGGGGCATATGAAAAACTGTTTTTT
CASSHPQGAYEKLFF
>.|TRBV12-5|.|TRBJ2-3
TGTGCTAGTGGTTTCGCCGGGACTTCTAGCACAGATACGCAGTATTTT
CASGFAGTSSTDTQYF
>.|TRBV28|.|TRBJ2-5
TGTGCCAGCAAACGACAGGACCCTGACCAAGAGACCCAGTACTTC
CASKRQDPDQETQYF